Sequencing of this T cell receptor (beta chain) was carried out in a study of T cell repertoires in cytomegalovirus infection. Findings and caveats of the study: CMV-specific TCR beta clonotypes restricted by HLA-C dominated the ex vivo response. People with CMV and the relevant HLA were identified by cumulative public TCR beta family frequency.

The CDR3 contains 16 residues. CDR1 is MGHRA and CDR2 is YSYEKL in the germline V gene. The ends lost 0 bases at V and 1 base at J; junction bases unmatched: 2. A remark on this clonotype: As yet, its antigen is unknown.

A single record per CDR3 protein comes from TCRdb applying MiXCR to the reads. This sample carries about 900,000 distinct CDR3 sequences, 31% of them seen once, and the ten largest clones take around an eighth. This specimen was cultured CD8+ T cells from PBMCs, taken from culture after CMV antigen stimulation. The V call is TRBV4-1, the J call TRBJ2-3, with TRBD2 matching 9 bases. The origin of this receptor is a human donor in good health (CMV status not recorded). Some clones in this sample may be carry-over from other donors' samples. The CDR3 DNA reads TGCGCCAGCAGCCAAGATATAGCGGGGGGCACAGATACGCAGTATTTT. It yields the protein CASSQDIAGGTDTQYF.